This T cell receptor (beta chain) came from a study of blood T cell repertoires in COVID-19 (dated by TCRdb to 2020 to 2022). Context from the whole study: Samples covering the acute and convalescent phases of COVID-19 were provided by collaborators in the United States, Italy and Spain. The material from the prospective study consisted of cDNA or gDNA derived from T cells, B-cell-depleted T cells, or PBMCs. Sample metadata almost always included a de-identified subject ID, COVID-19 status, age in years and sex. HLA class I and class II types, where available, came from metadata supplied by the sample provider rather than from assay-based typing. The repertoires were released in a freely available public database meant as a resource for research on the immune response to SARS-CoV-2. Subjects who had been exposed to COVID-19, were actively infected with it, or had recovered from it provided the deeply sampled blood TCRbeta repertoires that made up the dataset. The samples were drawn from the first 160 participants of the ongoing ImmuneRACE study and from under 1,500 subjects provided by 6 global collaborators. What the study reported, not specific to this receptor: The amount of clinical and demographic metadata varied by source and participant and was provided uncurated.

In Seattle, one collaborating source enrolled patients while the infection was active and tracked those patients longitudinally over the course of disease. The collaborating institutions used their own protocols to collect whole blood in K2EDTA tubes. For TCRbeta analysis, collaborator samples were shipped as frozen whole blood, as isolated PBMCs, or as DNA extracted from either sample type. On this clone: It has no known antigen specificity. Qualities for individual bases were not recorded, and no much larger clone is one base off.

The immunoSEQ Assay, a bias-controlled multiplex PCR, was used to amplify TCRbeta CDR3 regions from genomic DNA. Per the authors' processing: The number of nucleated cells in each sample was estimated from the amplification of reference gene primers within the assay. To quantify the absolute abundance of each unique TCRbeta CDR3 rearrangement, sequence reads were collapsed and filtered. Productive Simpson clonality was computed per sample as the square root of Simpson's diversity index over productive rearrangements. The immuneACCESS repertoire file appears here via TCRdb, limited to in-frame rearrangements. These files lack a portion of the clones; in checked studies, under half of the deficit traces to unresolved V genes, and the cause of the others is not known. V, J and clone size were drawn from that table, and D and trimming were deduced from the DNA. This sample comprises roughly 390,000 clones, 70% to 90% of them detected only once. Of the sample, about 10% is held by the ten largest clones.

From the cysteine through the phenylalanine, the CDR3 covers 11 amino acids. The kept DNA is CDR3 alone, 33 bases in frame from the first base. The germline V gene (reference sequence) gives CDR1 as DFQATT and CDR2 as SNEGSKA. V loses 2 bases of germline sequence and J loses 8 bases, and the interval between the two ends is 9 bases. The V and J genes are TRBV20-1 and TRBJ1-2; no confident D gene assignment can be made. The specimen was peripheral blood. The origin of this receptor is a woman in her thirties with COVID-19, enrolled during active disease. The DNA sequence is given as TGCAGTGCTAGATTCCTAGAGGGCTACACCTTC. It translates as CSARFLEGYTF.